A single sample gave rise to the 28 T cell receptor beta chains below, sequenced in a study of T cell responses to AZD1222 COVID-19 vaccine. Assay: immunoSEQ multiplex PCR; the TCRdb copy retains only in-frame clones and omits some. Of over 110,000 clones in the sample, 85% to 90% were seen once. The specimen comprised peripheral blood, sampled on day 0 of AZD1222 vaccination. Receptors originate from an adult in good health.

V gene TRBV7-3 combines with J gene TRBJ1-6; possibly TRBD1 for D (5 bases). V lost 5 bases, J lost 9 bases, and 17 bases lay in between. CDR1 SGHTA and CDR2 FQGTGA come from the germline V gene. The CDR3 is 15 amino acids. The CDR3 DNA sequence: TGTGCCAGCAGCCTGATGGGGGGGAGCGGTTCACCCCTCCACTTT. Residues: CASSLMGGSGSPLHF.

The CDR3 DNA is TGTGCCAGCAGTTTTATGGGGCGGGACACTGAAGCTTTCTTT. It specifies CASSFMGRDTEAFF. The J gene is TRBJ1-1, the V gene TRBV27, with D maybe TRBD1 (5 bases). Deletions cut 3 bases from V and 3 bases from J, with 11 bases between. Germline V lookup: CDR1 MNHEY, CDR2 SMNVEV (reference sequence). CDR3 size: 14 residues.

The V and J genes are TRBV3-1 (or the pseudogene TRBV3-2) and TRBJ2-5; possibly TRBD2 for D (6 bases). This CDR3 contains 14 residues. V lost 3 bases and J 7 bases, leaving 15 bases between the germline ends. Germline CDR1 and CDR2: LGHDT and YNNKEL (reference sequence). CDR3 DNA sequence: TGTGCCAGCAGCCAGGGGTATGGGGGAGGGACCCAGTACTTC. The encoded protein is CASSQGYGGGTQYF.

The chain joins TRBV7-3 to TRBJ2-7, with TRBD2 identical over 11 bases. Germline-derived CDR1 and CDR2 are SGHTA and FQGTGA. V dropped 3 bases and J dropped 3; count of bases not matched to a gene: 4. This CDR3 spans 15 amino acids. Here the CDR3 DNA reads TGTGCCAGCAGCTTGGGACTAGCGGATATCTACGAGCAGTACTTC. Its translation is CASSLGLADIYEQYF.

V usage is TRBV30 and J usage is TRBJ2-5; perhaps TRBD2 as D (6 bases). Trimming cost V 5 bases and J 2 bases, with 15 bases left between them. The CDR3 extends over 14 amino acids. Germline V lookup: CDR1 GTSNPN, CDR2 SVGIG (reference sequence). The CDR3, as DNA: TGTGCCTGGGGAGCCCAACTAGCACAAGAGACCCAGTACTTC. Amino acids: CAWGAQLAQETQYF.

The CDR3 protein is CASSEIVGEQFF. The CDR3 nucleotides read TGTGCCAGCAGTGAAATTGTCGGGGAGCAGTTCTTC. The rearrangement links TRBV25-1 to TRBJ2-1; the D is unclear. CDR1 MGHDK and CDR2 SYGVNS come from the germline V gene. V lost 2 bases and J lost 10, with 9 bases in between. The CDR3 has 12 amino acids.

The V gene is TRBV2, the J gene TRBJ1-3; D is perhaps TRBD1 (6 bases). The CDR3 is made up of 15 amino acids. The V gene's germline CDR1 is SNHLY and CDR2 FYNNEI. The V end was cut by 3 bases, the J end by 2 bases, with 11 bases between. The CDR3 DNA is TGTGCCAGCAGTGACTGGGGGCGGGCTGGAAACACCATATATTTT. Protein sequence: CASSDWGRAGNTIYF.

The chain combines TRBV5-1 with TRBJ2-7, with TRBD2 matching 7 bases. V lost 3 bases and J lost 1; bases outside the gene matches: 7. The germline V gene has CDR1 SGHRS and CDR2 YFSETQ. This CDR3 region has 15 residues. The CDR3: CASSWGGLISYEQYF. The DNA of the CDR3 is TGCGCCAGCAGCTGGGGGGGACTGATTTCCTACGAGCAGTACTTC. Looking up the rest from reference TRBV5-1 and TRBJ2-7 gives the full variable domain: KAGVTQTPRYLIKTRGQQVTLSCSPISGHRSVSWYQQTPGQGLQFLFEYFSETQRNKGNFPGRFSGRQFSNSRSEMNVSTLELGDSALYLCASSWGGLISYEQYFGPGTRLTVT.

This rearrangement joins TRBV6-5 to TRBJ2-1, with TRBD2 identical over 7 bases. The V segment lost 6 bases and the J segment 8 bases; nucleotides outside the gene matches: 13. The CDR3 is made up of 15 amino acids. Looked up from germline, CDR1 is MNHEY and CDR2 is SVGAGI. The CDR3 protein is CASRSKTSWIYEQFF. CDR3 DNA sequence: TGTGCCAGCAGATCCAAGACTAGCTGGATATATGAGCAGTTCTTC.

The V call is TRBV4-1, the J call TRBJ1-4; possible D gene TRBD1, 6 bases. Germline CDR1 reads MGHRA; CDR2 reads YSYEKL. The CDR3 contains 15 residues. Trimming pared 6 bases from V and 5 bases from J, leaving 16 bases between. CDR3 DNA sequence: TGCGCCAGCAGTCGACAGGCCCTTCTAAATGAAAAACTGTTTTTT. This codes for CASSRQALLNEKLFF.

The CDR3 DNA reads TGTGCCAGCAGCTTAGGCACAGGAGACTATGGCTACACCTTC. It yields the protein CASSLGTGDYGYTF. The rearrangement links TRBV13 to TRBJ1-2; TRBD1 is a possible D gene (5 bases). Per the germline V gene, CDR1 is PRHDT and CDR2 is FYEKMQ (reference sequence). V lost 0 bases and J 3 bases, leaving 8 bases between the germline ends. This CDR3 is 14 amino acids long.

V is TRBV7-9 and J is TRBJ1-5; D unresolved. The germline V and J ends were trimmed by 4 bases and 0 bases, with 7 bases remaining between them. Looked up from germline, CDR1 is SEHNR and CDR2 is FQNEAQ (reference sequence). This CDR3 comprises 14 residues. The CDR3 DNA sequence: TGTGCCAGCAGCTGGGGTAATAGCAATCAGCCCCAGCATTTT. Its protein product is CASSWGNSNQPQHF.

The chain is built from TRBV18 and TRBJ1-1; D perhaps matches TRBD1 (6 bases). The germline CDR1 and CDR2 sequences are KGHSH and LQKENI. The CDR3 spans 15 residues. The V gene lost 3 bases and the J gene lost 1 base, with 12 bases spanning the gap. CDR3 loop: CASSPLTGQNTEAFF. Here the CDR3 DNA reads TGTGCCAGCTCACCCTTGACAGGCCAGAACACTGAAGCTTTCTTT.

This sequence joins TRBV2 and TRBJ1-5; no clear D. Trimming pared 2 bases from V and 9 bases from J, leaving 17 bases between. From germline, CDR1 is SNHLY and CDR2 FYNNEI. The CDR3 runs 15 residues. CDR3 sequence (DNA): TGTGCCAGCAGTGAACGGAGGGCTGTCGCCGGGCCCCAGCATTTT. It codes for CASSERRAVAGPQHF.

This clone has a single count. This chain links TRBV19 with TRBJ2-2, with D perhaps being TRBD1 or TRBD2 (5 bases each). V gave up 3 bases and J gave up 0 bases, with 17 bases separating them. CDR3 length: 18 residues. Germline V gene sequence: CDR1 LNHDA, CDR2 SQIVND (reference sequence). CDR3 DNA: TGTGCCAGTAGTATTGTGGGGGTCACGGGCGCGAACACCGGGGAGCTGTTTTTT. Translation: CASSIVGVTGANTGELFF.

A single count supports this clone. This sequence joins TRBV28 and TRBJ2-7, with TRBD2 matching 7 bases. The CDR3 consists of 14 residues. The V segment lost 5 bases and the J segment 4 bases; nucleotides outside the gene matches: 8. The V gene's germline CDR1 is MDHEN and CDR2 SYDVKM. The CDR3 protein is CASSDIAGIYEQYF. CDR3 bases: TGTGCCAGCAGTGATATAGCGGGTATATACGAGCAGTACTTC.

The CDR3 DNA follows: TGTGCCAGCAGTGTACCGACAGGGGTCCGTGATTCACCCCTCCACTTT. Translating it yields CASSVPTGVRDSPLHF. The chain has TRBV25-1 and TRBJ1-6; 8 bases are a match to TRBD1. V was pared by 4 bases and J by 8 bases, with 10 bases of the junction left unmatched. The CDR3 runs 16 residues. The germline V gene has CDR1 MGHDK and CDR2 SYGVNS.

The chain uses TRBV19 and TRBJ1-1, with D perhaps TRBD1 (5 bases). Trimming left V 6 bases short and J 1 base short, with 12 bases between. Germline V gene lookup returns CDR1 LNHDA and CDR2 SQIVND (reference sequence). CDR3 size: 14 residues. As DNA, the CDR3 is TGTGCCAGTAGCTTCGGGACGGGGAACACTGAAGCTTTCTTT. Translating it yields CASSFGTGNTEAFF.

This chain links TRBV18 with TRBJ1-2; no clear D gene. CDR3 size: 12 residues. CDR1 and CDR2 (germline): KGHSH, LQKENI. V lost 5 bases and J lost 7, with 11 bases in between. The CDR3 protein is CASSSGSFGYTF. CDR3 coding DNA: TGTGCCAGCTCATCGGGCTCATTTGGCTACACCTTC.

The chain employs TRBV7-9 and TRBJ1-5, with TRBD1 identical over 9 bases. The germline V gene has CDR1 SEHNR and CDR2 FQNEAQ (reference sequence). V was clipped by 5 bases and J by 4 bases; unmatched bases: 6. The CDR3 totals 15 residues. The CDR3 nucleotides are TGTGCCAGCAGCAGCCGTGGACAGGGGAATCAGCCCCAGCATTTT. It yields the protein CASSSRGQGNQPQHF. Looking up the rest from reference TRBV7-9 and TRBJ1-5 gives the full variable domain: DTGVSQNPRHKITKRGQNVTFRCDPISEHNRLYWYRQTLGQGPEFLTYFQNEAQLEKSRLLSDRFSAERPKGSFSTLEIQRTEQGDSAMYLCASSSRGQGNQPQHFGDGTRLSIL.

There are a few counts of this clone. This chain uses TRBV4-1 with TRBJ2-7; tentatively, D is TRBD1 or TRBD2 (5 bases each). Deletions cut 0 bases from V and 0 bases from J, with 9 bases between. The CDR3 contains 15 residues. The V gene's germline CDR1 is MGHRA and CDR2 YSYEKL. The CDR3 nucleotides are TGCGCCAGCAGCCAAGATAGAGGGACCTCCTACGAGCAGTACTTC. Protein product: CASSQDRGTSYEQYF.

The chain links TRBV11-3 to TRBJ2-2; 10 bases fit TRBD2. The V segment lost 4 bases and the J segment 1 base; nucleotides outside the gene matches: 3. The CDR3 has 16 residues. In germline, CDR1 is SGHNT, CDR2 YENEEA. Here the CDR3 DNA reads TGTGCCAGCAGCTCCAGCGGGAGGGGGAACACCGGGGAGCTGTTTTTT. Translating it yields CASSSSGRGNTGELFF.

This CDR3 reads CASSYQTGNYGYTF. The CDR3 coding sequence is TGTGCCAGCAGTTACCAGACAGGGAACTATGGCTACACCTTC. The chain joins TRBV6-5 to TRBJ1-2; 7 bases fit TRBD1. The V segment lost 2 bases and the J segment 2 bases; nucleotides outside the gene matches: 2. Germline V CDR1 and CDR2: MNHEY, SVGAGI. The CDR3 runs 14 residues.

The chain recombines TRBV28 with TRBJ2-5; D remains unclear. The germline V gene has CDR1 MDHEN and CDR2 SYDVKM. The CDR3 contains 13 residues. Trimming took off 3 bases at V and 4 bases at J, with 9 bases between the two ends. The CDR3 reads CASSFLPRETQYF. Written as DNA, the CDR3 is TGTGCCAGCAGTTTCCTACCGAGAGAGACCCAGTACTTC. The full variable domain, rest sourced from reference TRBV28 and TRBJ2-5, is DVKVTQSSRYLVKRTGEKVFLECVQDMDHENMFWYRQDPGLGLRLIYFSYDVKMKEKGDIPEGYSVSREKKERFSLILESASTNQTSMYLCASSFLPRETQYFGPGTRLLVL.

The chain uses TRBV5-5 and TRBJ2-2; 8 nucleotides line up with TRBD2. The CDR3 spans 15 residues. V was pared by 4 bases and J by 3 bases, with 5 bases of the junction left unmatched. The germline V gene encodes CDR1 SGHKS and CDR2 YYEKEE (reference sequence). DNA for the CDR3: TGTGCCAGCAGCGTACGGGGGGGCGACACCGGGGAGCTGTTTTTT. Translated, it gives CASSVRGGDTGELFF.

The gene calls are TRBV6-5 and TRBJ1-4, with D perhaps matching TRBD1 (6 bases). Germline loops: CDR1 MNHEY, CDR2 SVGAGI. Trimming pared 6 bases from V and 5 bases from J, leaving 16 bases between. The CDR3 runs to 15 residues. The CDR3: CASSAQGRENEKLFF. For the CDR3, the DNA is TGTGCCAGCAGCGCACAGGGACGTGAGAATGAAAAACTGTTTTTT.

The chain is built from TRBV5-1 and TRBJ1-1; D is unclear. V lost 5 bases and J 1 base, leaving 15 bases between the germline ends. CDR3 length equals 15 residues. Germline V CDR1 and CDR2: SGHRS, YFSETQ. The CDR3 spells CASRKGPQSNTEAFF. The CDR3 region has the DNA TGCGCCAGCAGAAAAGGCCCGCAGTCGAACACTGAAGCTTTCTTT.

The V call is TRBV9, the J call TRBJ2-1, with D possibly TRBD1 on 5 matching bases. The V gene lost 2 bases and the J gene lost 9 bases, with 9 bases spanning the gap. Germline CDR1 SGDLS, CDR2 YYNGEE. The length of the CDR3 is 12 residues. The chain's CDR3 is CASSVTGGEQFF. Written as DNA, the CDR3 is TGTGCCAGCAGCGTCACAGGCGGTGAGCAGTTCTTC.